This is a list of T cell receptor beta chains from one sample in a study of T cell responses to AZD1222 COVID-19 vaccine. Assay used: immunoSEQ multiplex PCR; TCRdb lists only in-frame clones, some missing. The top ten clones hold 1.5% to 2% of a sample with approximately 150,000 clones, 90% to 95% of them seen once. The sequences come from peripheral blood, collected on day 0 of AZD1222 vaccination. These receptors originate from an adult in good health. Both conserved end residues are part of each CDR3. A D gene is named only where the DNA matches it firmly. Rows may omit the clone size; those that give it use once, few, many or a size class.

cdr3_aa: CASSVAPSGGSPLHF; cdr3_nt: TGTGCCAGCAGCGTAGCTCCCTCCGGGGGTTCACCCCTCCACTTT; j_call: TRBJ1-6; cdr3_length: 15; d_call: .; v_call: TRBV9; clone_size: .
cdr3_aa: CASSVFDRDTEAFF; cdr3_nt: TGTGCCAGCAGCGTATTCGACAGAGACACTGAAGCTTTCTTT; j_call: TRBJ1-1; cdr3_length: 14; d_call: .; v_call: TRBV9; clone_size: few
cdr3_aa: CSAEVASGGEYNEQFF; cdr3_nt: TGCAGCGCGGAGGTGGCTAGCGGGGGGGAATACAATGAGCAGTTCTTC; j_call: TRBJ2-1; cdr3_length: 16; d_call: TRBD2; v_call: TRBV29-1; clone_size: .
cdr3_aa: CASSPRVIGSGANVLTF; cdr3_nt: TGTGCCAGCAGCCCCCGGGTGATCGGCTCTGGGGCCAACGTCCTGACTTTC; j_call: TRBJ2-6; cdr3_length: 17; d_call: .; v_call: TRBV7-2; clone_size: .
cdr3_aa: CASSLYGTSGPYEQYF; cdr3_nt: TGTGCCAGCAGCTTATACGGGACTAGCGGACCCTACGAGCAGTACTTC; j_call: TRBJ2-7; cdr3_length: 16; d_call: TRBD2; v_call: TRBV7-2; clone_size: .
cdr3_aa: CASSRGGLNRNNEQFF; cdr3_nt: TGTGCCAGCAGCCGAGGGGGGCTAAACAGGAACAATGAGCAGTTCTTC; j_call: TRBJ2-1; cdr3_length: 16; d_call: .; v_call: TRBV7-3; clone_size: .
cdr3_aa: CAASLRRTEAFF; cdr3_nt: TGTGCCGCCTCCCTGAGGAGGACTGAAGCTTTCTTT; j_call: TRBJ1-1; cdr3_length: 12; d_call: .; v_call: TRBV6-5; clone_size: .
cdr3_aa: CASSLSDRGNQPQHF; cdr3_nt: TGTGCCAGCAGTTTATCCGACAGAGGCAATCAGCCCCAGCATTTT; j_call: TRBJ1-5; cdr3_length: 15; d_call: .; v_call: TRBV28; clone_size: .
cdr3_aa: CAWSTGPSNQPQHF; cdr3_nt: TGTGCCTGGAGCACGGGTCCCAGCAATCAGCCCCAGCATTTT; j_call: TRBJ1-5; cdr3_length: 14; d_call: .; v_call: TRBV30; clone_size: .
cdr3_aa: CASSLDPSGYNEQFF; cdr3_nt: TGTGCCAGCAGCTTGGACCCTAGCGGCTACAATGAGCAGTTCTTC; j_call: TRBJ2-1; cdr3_length: 15; d_call: TRBD2; v_call: TRBV5-4; clone_size: .
cdr3_aa: CASSSPGTGEIYGYTF; cdr3_nt: TGTGCCAGCAGCTCTCCCGGGACAGGGGAAATCTATGGCTACACCTTC; j_call: TRBJ1-2; cdr3_length: 16; d_call: TRBD1; v_call: TRBV28; clone_size: .
cdr3_aa: CASSMVGSGRVNEQYF; cdr3_nt: TGTGCCAGTAGTATGGTGGGAAGCGGGAGAGTTAACGAGCAGTACTTC; j_call: TRBJ2-7; cdr3_length: 16; d_call: TRBD2; v_call: TRBV19; clone_size: .
cdr3_aa: CASSRTGNTGELFF; cdr3_nt: TGTGCCAGCAGCCGAACAGGGAACACCGGGGAGCTGTTTTTT; j_call: TRBJ2-2; cdr3_length: 14; d_call: .; v_call: TRBV5-4; clone_size: .
cdr3_aa: CASSLGQGAFRETQYF; cdr3_nt: TGTGCCAGCAGCTTAGGACAGGGGGCTTTTAGGGAGACCCAGTACTTC; j_call: TRBJ2-5; cdr3_length: 16; d_call: TRBD1; v_call: TRBV7-4; clone_size: .
cdr3_aa: CASSLPGQAFFNYGYTF; cdr3_nt: TGTGCCAGCAGTCTTCCGGGACAGGCCTTTTTTAACTATGGCTACACCTTC; j_call: TRBJ1-2; cdr3_length: 17; d_call: TRBD1; v_call: TRBV28; clone_size: .
cdr3_aa: CASSTRERGGTEAFF; cdr3_nt: TGTGCCAGTAGTACCCGGGAAAGGGGCGGCACTGAAGCTTTCTTT; j_call: TRBJ1-1; cdr3_length: 15; d_call: .; v_call: TRBV19; clone_size: .
cdr3_aa: CASSSPRGTGSNGYTF; cdr3_nt: TGTGCCAGCAGTTCCCCCCGGGGGACAGGGAGTAATGGCTACACCTTC; j_call: TRBJ1-2; cdr3_length: 16; d_call: TRBD1; v_call: TRBV6-5; clone_size: .
cdr3_aa: CASRLDYYTGELFF; cdr3_nt: TGTGCCAGCAGGCTGGACTACTACACCGGGGAGCTGTTTTTT; j_call: TRBJ2-2; cdr3_length: 14; d_call: .; v_call: TRBV27; clone_size: once
cdr3_aa: CACPWGGRAWWQYF; cdr3_nt: TGTGCCTGCCCATGGGGCGGGAGGGCTTGGTGGCAGTACTTC; j_call: TRBJ2-7; cdr3_length: 14; d_call: TRBD2; v_call: TRBV30; clone_size: .
cdr3_aa: CASVRDRNSPLHF; cdr3_nt: TGTGCCAGCGTCCGGGACCGTAATTCACCCCTCCACTTT; j_call: TRBJ1-6; cdr3_length: 13; d_call: .; v_call: TRBV19; clone_size: .